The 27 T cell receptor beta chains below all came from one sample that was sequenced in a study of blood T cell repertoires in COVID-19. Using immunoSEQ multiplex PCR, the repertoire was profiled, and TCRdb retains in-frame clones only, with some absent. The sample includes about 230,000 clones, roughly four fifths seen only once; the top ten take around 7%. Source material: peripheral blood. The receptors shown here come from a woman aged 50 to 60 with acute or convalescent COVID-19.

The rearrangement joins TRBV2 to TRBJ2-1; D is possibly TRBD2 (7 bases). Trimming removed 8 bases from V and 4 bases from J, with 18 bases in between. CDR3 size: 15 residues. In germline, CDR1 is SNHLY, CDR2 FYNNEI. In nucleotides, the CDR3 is TGTGCCAGCGCCCGGGGGCGGGAGAATTACAATGAGCAGTTCTTC. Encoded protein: CASARGRENYNEQFF.

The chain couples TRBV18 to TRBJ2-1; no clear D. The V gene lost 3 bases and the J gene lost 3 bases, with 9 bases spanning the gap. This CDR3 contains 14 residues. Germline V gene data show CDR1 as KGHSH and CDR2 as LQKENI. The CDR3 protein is CASSPALSYNEQFF. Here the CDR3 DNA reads TGTGCCAGCTCACCCGCCCTGAGCTACAATGAGCAGTTCTTC.

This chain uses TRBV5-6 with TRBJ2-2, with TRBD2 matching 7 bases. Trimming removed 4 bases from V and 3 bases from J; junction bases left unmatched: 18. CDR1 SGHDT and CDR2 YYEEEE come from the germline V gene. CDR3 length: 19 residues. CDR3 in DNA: TGTGCCAGCAGCGCTTCGTCGGTCTGGGGAGGGCGGGACACCGGGGAGCTGTTTTTT. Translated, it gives CASSASSVWGGRDTGELFF.

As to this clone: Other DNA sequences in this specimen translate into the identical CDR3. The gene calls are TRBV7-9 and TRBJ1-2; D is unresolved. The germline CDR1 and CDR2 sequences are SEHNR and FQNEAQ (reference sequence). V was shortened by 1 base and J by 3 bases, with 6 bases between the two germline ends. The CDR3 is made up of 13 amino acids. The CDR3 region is CASSLGPDYGYTF. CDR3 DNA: TGTGCCAGCAGCTTAGGGCCAGACTATGGCTACACCTTC. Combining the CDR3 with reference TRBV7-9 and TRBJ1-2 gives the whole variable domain DTGVSQNPRHKITKRGQNVTFRCDPISEHNRLYWYRQTLGQGPEFLTYFQNEAQLEKSRLLSDRFSAERPKGSFSTLEIQRTEQGDSAMYLCASSLGPDYGYTFGSGTRLTVV.

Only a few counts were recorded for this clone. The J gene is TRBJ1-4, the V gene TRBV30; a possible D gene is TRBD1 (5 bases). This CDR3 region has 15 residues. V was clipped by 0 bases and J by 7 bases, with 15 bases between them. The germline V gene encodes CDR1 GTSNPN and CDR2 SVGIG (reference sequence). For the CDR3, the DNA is TGTGCCTGGAGTGTACCGGGCTCTGGGGCTGAAAAACTGTTTTTT. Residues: CAWSVPGSGAEKLFF.

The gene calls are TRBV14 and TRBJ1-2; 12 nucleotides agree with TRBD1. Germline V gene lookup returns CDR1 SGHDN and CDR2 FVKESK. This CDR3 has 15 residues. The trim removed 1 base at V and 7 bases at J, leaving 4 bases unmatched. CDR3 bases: TGTGCCAGCAGCCAAGTGGGACAGGGGGCAAGTGGCTACACCTTC. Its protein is CASSQVGQGASGYTF.

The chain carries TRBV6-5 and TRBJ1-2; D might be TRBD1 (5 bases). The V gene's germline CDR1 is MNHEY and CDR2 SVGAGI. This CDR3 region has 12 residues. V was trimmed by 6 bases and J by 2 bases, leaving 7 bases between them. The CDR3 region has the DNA TGTGCCAGCAGATGGGGCAACTATGGCTACACCTTC. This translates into CASRWGNYGYTF.

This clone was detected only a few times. The DNA of the CDR3 is TGCAGCGGGGGTGGAGGGGCGGCGGATGGCTACACCTTC. This gives the protein CSGGGGAADGYTF. The chain joins TRBV29-1 to TRBJ1-2, with D maybe TRBD1 (5 bases). Germline V CDR1 and CDR2: SQVTM, ANQGSEA. This CDR3 is built from 13 residues. Trimming left V 7 bases short and J 6 bases short, with 18 bases between.

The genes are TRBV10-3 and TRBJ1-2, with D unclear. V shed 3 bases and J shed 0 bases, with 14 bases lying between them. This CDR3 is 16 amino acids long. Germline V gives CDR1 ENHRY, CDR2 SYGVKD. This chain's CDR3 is CAISETTRSTNYGYTF. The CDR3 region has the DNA TGTGCCATCAGTGAAACGACAAGGTCGACTAACTATGGCTACACCTTC.

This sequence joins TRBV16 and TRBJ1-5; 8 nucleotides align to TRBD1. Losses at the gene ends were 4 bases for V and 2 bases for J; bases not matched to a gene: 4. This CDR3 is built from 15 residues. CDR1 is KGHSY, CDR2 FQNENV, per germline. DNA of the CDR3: TGTGCCAGCAGCCCACGGGGACAGGGCAATCAGCCCCAGCATTTT. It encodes CASSPRGQGNQPQHF.

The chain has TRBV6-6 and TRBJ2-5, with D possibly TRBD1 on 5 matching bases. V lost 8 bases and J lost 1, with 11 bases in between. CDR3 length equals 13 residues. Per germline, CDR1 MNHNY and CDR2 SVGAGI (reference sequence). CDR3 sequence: CASGAGSQETQYF. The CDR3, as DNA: TGTGCCAGCGGGGCTGGCTCCCAAGAGACCCAGTACTTC.

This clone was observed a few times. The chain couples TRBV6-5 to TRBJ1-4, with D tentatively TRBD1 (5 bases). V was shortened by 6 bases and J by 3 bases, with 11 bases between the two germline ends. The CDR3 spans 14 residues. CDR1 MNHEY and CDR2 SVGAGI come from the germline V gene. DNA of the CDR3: TGTGCCAGCAGCTGGACATCACCTAATGAAAAACTGTTTTTT. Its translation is CASSWTSPNEKLFF.

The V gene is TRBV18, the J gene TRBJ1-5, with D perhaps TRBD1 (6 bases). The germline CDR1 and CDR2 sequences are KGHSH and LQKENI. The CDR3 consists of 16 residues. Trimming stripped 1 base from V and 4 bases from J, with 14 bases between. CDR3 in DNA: TGTGCCAGCTCACCACGGTTACAGGGAGGGAATCAGCCCCAGCATTTT. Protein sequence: CASSPRLQGGNQPQHF.

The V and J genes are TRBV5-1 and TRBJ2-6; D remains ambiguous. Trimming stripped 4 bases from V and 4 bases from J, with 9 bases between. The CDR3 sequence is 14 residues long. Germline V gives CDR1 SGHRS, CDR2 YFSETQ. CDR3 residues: CASSVRSGANVLTF. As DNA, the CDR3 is TGCGCCAGCAGCGTGAGATCGGGGGCCAACGTCCTGACTTTC.

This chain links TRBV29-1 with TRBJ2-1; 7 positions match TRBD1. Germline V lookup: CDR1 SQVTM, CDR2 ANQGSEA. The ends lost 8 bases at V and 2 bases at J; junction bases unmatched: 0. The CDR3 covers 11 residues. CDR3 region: CSQGAYNEQFF. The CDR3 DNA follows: TGCAGCCAGGGGGCCTACAATGAGCAGTTCTTC.

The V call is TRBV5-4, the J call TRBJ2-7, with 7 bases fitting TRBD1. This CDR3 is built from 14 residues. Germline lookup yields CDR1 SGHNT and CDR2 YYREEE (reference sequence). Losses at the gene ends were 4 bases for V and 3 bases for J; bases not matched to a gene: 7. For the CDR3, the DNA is TGTGCCAGCAGCCTCCGGGACAGATACTACGAGCAGTACTTC. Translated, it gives CASSLRDRYYEQYF.

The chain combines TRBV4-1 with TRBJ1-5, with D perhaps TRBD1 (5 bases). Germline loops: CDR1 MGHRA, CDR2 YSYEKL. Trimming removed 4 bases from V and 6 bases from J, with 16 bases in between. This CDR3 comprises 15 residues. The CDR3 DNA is TGCGCCAGCAGCCCGATAGACCGGGGGGGTCAGCCCCAGCATTTT. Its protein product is CASSPIDRGGQPQHF.

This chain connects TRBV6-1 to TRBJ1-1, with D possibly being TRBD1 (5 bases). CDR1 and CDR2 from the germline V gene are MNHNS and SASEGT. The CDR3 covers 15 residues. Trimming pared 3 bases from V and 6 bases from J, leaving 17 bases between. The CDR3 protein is CASSDVAGLFAEAFF. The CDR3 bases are TGTGCCAGCAGTGACGTCGCGGGACTTTTTGCTGAAGCTTTCTTT.

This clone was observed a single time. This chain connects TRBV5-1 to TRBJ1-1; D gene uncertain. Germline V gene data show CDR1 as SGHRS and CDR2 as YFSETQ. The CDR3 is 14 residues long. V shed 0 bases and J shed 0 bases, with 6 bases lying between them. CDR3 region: CASSLAVMNTEAFF. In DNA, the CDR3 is TGCGCCAGCAGCTTGGCGGTGATGAACACTGAAGCTTTCTTT.

DNA of the CDR3: TGTGCCAGCAGTTTAAGGTTTTTGGAGGCCGCTTTCTTT. Translating gives CASSLRFLEAAFF. J is TRBJ1-1 and V is TRBV12-3 or TRBV12-4; no reliable D call. The CDR3 runs to 13 residues. V shed 2 bases and J shed 11 bases, with 15 bases lying between them.

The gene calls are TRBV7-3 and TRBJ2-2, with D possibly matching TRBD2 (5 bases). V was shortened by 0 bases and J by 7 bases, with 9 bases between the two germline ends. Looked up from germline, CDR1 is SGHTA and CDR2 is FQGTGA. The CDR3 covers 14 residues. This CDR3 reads CASSLTEGGGELFF. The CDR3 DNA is TGTGCCAGCAGCTTAACAGAGGGTGGCGGGGAGCTGTTTTTT.

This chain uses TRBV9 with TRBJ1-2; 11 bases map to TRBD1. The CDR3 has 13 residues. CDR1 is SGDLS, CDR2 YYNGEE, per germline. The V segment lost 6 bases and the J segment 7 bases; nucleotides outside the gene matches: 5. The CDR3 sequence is CASIGQGAFGYTF. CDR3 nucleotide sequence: TGTGCCAGCATTGGACAGGGGGCGTTTGGCTACACCTTC. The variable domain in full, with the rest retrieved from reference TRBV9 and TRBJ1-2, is DSGVTQTPKHLITATGQRVTLRCSPRSGDLSVYWYQQSLDQGLQFLIQYYNGEERAKGNILERFSAQQFPDLHSELNLSSLELGDSALYFCASIGQGAFGYTFGSGTRLTVV.

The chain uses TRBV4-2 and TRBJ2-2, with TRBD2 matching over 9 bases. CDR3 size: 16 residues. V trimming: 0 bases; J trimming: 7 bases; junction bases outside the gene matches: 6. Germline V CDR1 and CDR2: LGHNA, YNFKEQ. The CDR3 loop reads CASSQDPAGGLGELFF. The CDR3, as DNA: TGTGCCAGCAGCCAAGACCCAGCGGGAGGCCTCGGGGAGCTGTTTTTT.

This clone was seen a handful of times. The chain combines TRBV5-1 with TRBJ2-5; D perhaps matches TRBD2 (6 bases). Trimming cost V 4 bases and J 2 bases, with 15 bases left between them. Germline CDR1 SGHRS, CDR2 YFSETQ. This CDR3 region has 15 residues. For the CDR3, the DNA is TGCGCCAGCAGCCCCAACGGGGGTCCTCAAGAGACCCAGTACTTC. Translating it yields CASSPNGGPQETQYF.

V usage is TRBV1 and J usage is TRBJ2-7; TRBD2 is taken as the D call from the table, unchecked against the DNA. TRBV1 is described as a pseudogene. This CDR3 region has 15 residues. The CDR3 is CTSSAVRELAYEQYF. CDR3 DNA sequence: TGCACCAGCAGTGCGGTCCGGGAGTTAGCCTACGAGCAGTACTTC.

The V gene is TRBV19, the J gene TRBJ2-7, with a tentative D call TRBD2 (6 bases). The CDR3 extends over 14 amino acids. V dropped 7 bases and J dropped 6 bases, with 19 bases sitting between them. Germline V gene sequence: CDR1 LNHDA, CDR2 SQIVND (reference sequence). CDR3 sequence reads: CASMGGRPAFEQYF. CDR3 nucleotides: TGTGCCAGTATGGGGGGACGGCCGGCTTTCGAGCAGTACTTC.

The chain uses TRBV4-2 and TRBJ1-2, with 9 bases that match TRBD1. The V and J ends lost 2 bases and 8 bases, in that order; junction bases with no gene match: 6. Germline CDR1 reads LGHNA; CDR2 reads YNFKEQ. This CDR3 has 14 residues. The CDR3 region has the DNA TGTGCCAGCAGCCAAACCGGGACAGGGTTGGGCTACACCTTC. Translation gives CASSQTGTGLGYTF.